This is a list of T cell receptor beta chains from one sample in a study of blood T cell repertoires in COVID-19. Produced via immunoSEQ multiplex PCR; TCRdb's table is partial and in-frame only. This table holds over 200,000 clones, 92% found once. Source material: peripheral blood. Receptor source: a man aged 25 to 40 with acute or convalescent COVID-19. CDR3s include the opening cysteine and the closing phenylalanine or tryptophan. The D gene is left open where the match is weak. Clone size is shown for a subset of rows, as once, few, many or a class of expanded clone.

abundance: -
v_gene: TRBV6-6
d_gene: -
j_gene: TRBJ2-7
CDR3aa: CASSENYEQYF
CDR3nt: TGTGCCAGCAGTGAGAACTACGAGCAGTACTTC

abundance: -
v_gene: TRBV18
d_gene: -
j_gene: TRBJ1-5
CDR3aa: CASSQQGNNQPQHF
CDR3nt: TGTGCCAGCTCGCAACAGGGAAACAATCAGCCCCAGCATTTT

abundance: few
v_gene: TRBV6-6
d_gene: TRBD2
j_gene: TRBJ2-3
CDR3aa: CASSGGLTSFTDTQYF
CDR3nt: TGTGCCAGCAGCGGGGGATTGACTAGCTTCACAGATACGCAGTATTTT

abundance: -
v_gene: TRBV5-1
d_gene: TRBD2
j_gene: TRBJ2-7
CDR3aa: CASSRGTSGATYEQYF
CDR3nt: TGCGCCAGCAGCCGAGGGACTAGCGGGGCCACCTACGAGCAGTACTTC

abundance: -
v_gene: TRBV3-1/TRBV3-2
d_gene: -
j_gene: TRBJ1-2
CDR3aa: CASSSLTANYGYTF
CDR3nt: TGTGCCAGCAGCTCATTGACAGCCAACTATGGCTACACCTTC

abundance: -
v_gene: TRBV30
d_gene: TRBD1
j_gene: TRBJ2-5
CDR3aa: CAWRDRGWETQYF
CDR3nt: TGTGCCTGGAGGGACAGGGGATGGGAGACCCAGTACTTC

abundance: once
v_gene: TRBV11-3
d_gene: -
j_gene: TRBJ2-2
CDR3aa: CASSSNRGQDGELFF
CDR3nt: TGTGCCAGCAGCTCTAACCGCGGGCAGGACGGGGAGCTGTTTTTT

abundance: -
v_gene: TRBV27
d_gene: TRBD2
j_gene: TRBJ2-7
CDR3aa: CASSLGVGTTYEQYF
CDR3nt: TGTGCCAGCAGTTTAGGAGTCGGGACTACCTACGAGCAGTACTTC

abundance: once
v_gene: TRBV27
d_gene: TRBD2
j_gene: TRBJ2-1
CDR3aa: CASRRLAGVRNEQFF
CDR3nt: TGTGCCAGCAGGCGACTAGCGGGAGTCAGAAATGAGCAGTTCTTC

abundance: once
v_gene: TRBV13
d_gene: TRBD1
j_gene: TRBJ1-1
CDR3aa: CASSHTGATEAFF
CDR3nt: TGTGCCAGCAGCCACACAGGGGCCACTGAAGCTTTCTTT

abundance: -
v_gene: TRBV5-1
d_gene: -
j_gene: TRBJ2-5
CDR3aa: CASSLGPGAEETQYF
CDR3nt: TGCGCCAGCAGCTTGGGACCGGGAGCGGAAGAGACCCAGTACTTC

abundance: -
v_gene: TRBV14
d_gene: TRBD2
j_gene: TRBJ2-3
CDR3aa: CASSQRASGRFEDTQYF
CDR3nt: TGTGCCAGCAGCCAAAGGGCTAGCGGGAGGTTCGAGGATACGCAGTATTTT

abundance: -
v_gene: TRBV29-1
d_gene: -
j_gene: TRBJ2-2
CDR3aa: CSVDPRAAGELFF
CDR3nt: TGCAGCGTTGATCCCAGGGCTGCCGGGGAGCTGTTTTTT

abundance: -
v_gene: TRBV7-8
d_gene: -
j_gene: TRBJ1-2
CDR3aa: CASSLRIGDRGGYTF
CDR3nt: TGTGCCAGCAGCTTAAGGATAGGAGACAGAGGTGGCTACACCTTC

abundance: -
v_gene: TRBV28
d_gene: TRBD1
j_gene: TRBJ2-2
CDR3aa: CASSLLGGQGSAGELFF
CDR3nt: TGTGCCAGCAGTTTATTGGGGGGACAGGGGAGTGCCGGGGAGCTGTTTTTT

abundance: -
v_gene: TRBV19
d_gene: -
j_gene: TRBJ1-5
CDR3aa: CASSMTGNQPQHF
CDR3nt: TGTGCCAGTAGTATGACGGGAAATCAGCCCCAGCATTTT

abundance: once
v_gene: TRBV24-1
d_gene: -
j_gene: TRBJ2-1
CDR3aa: CATSRGYNEQFF
CDR3nt: TGTGCCACCAGCCGGGGCTACAATGAGCAGTTCTTC

abundance: -
v_gene: TRBV7-2
d_gene: -
j_gene: TRBJ1-3
CDR3aa: CASSQMGGANTIYF
CDR3nt: TGTGCCAGCAGCCAAATGGGGGGGGCCAACACCATATATTTT

abundance: -
v_gene: TRBV19
d_gene: TRBD1
j_gene: TRBJ1-1
CDR3aa: CASSIIGGSTEAFF
CDR3nt: TGTGCCAGTAGTATAATAGGGGGCTCAACTGAAGCTTTCTTT

abundance: -
v_gene: TRBV27
d_gene: TRBD1
j_gene: TRBJ1-5
CDR3aa: CASSARQGRNQPQHF
CDR3nt: TGTGCCAGCAGTGCCAGACAGGGGAGGAATCAGCCCCAGCATTTT

abundance: -
v_gene: TRBV12-3/TRBV12-4
d_gene: TRBD1
j_gene: TRBJ2-1
CDR3aa: CASGGQGASEQFF
CDR3nt: TGTGCCAGCGGTGGACAGGGGGCCAGTGAGCAGTTCTTC

abundance: -
v_gene: TRBV30
d_gene: -
j_gene: TRBJ2-2
CDR3aa: CAWSEWGLGELFF
CDR3nt: TGTGCCTGGAGTGAATGGGGGCTCGGGGAGCTGTTTTTT

abundance: -
v_gene: TRBV18
d_gene: -
j_gene: TRBJ2-5
CDR3aa: CASSPNGHSQETQYF
CDR3nt: TGTGCCAGCTCACCGAACGGACACTCCCAAGAGACCCAGTACTTC

abundance: -
v_gene: TRBV18
d_gene: TRBD1
j_gene: TRBJ1-1
CDR3aa: CASSPTDRGNTEAFF
CDR3nt: TGTGCCAGCTCACCGACTGACAGGGGGAACACTGAAGCTTTCTTT

abundance: -
v_gene: TRBV30
d_gene: -
j_gene: TRBJ1-2
CDR3aa: CAWSPYLDIDGYTF
CDR3nt: TGTGCCTGGAGTCCATATCTCGACATTGACGGCTACACCTTC